This TCR beta chain is drawn from a study of T-cell memory formation after mild COVID-19 (dated by TCRdb to 2020 to 2023). A note on the overall study: TCR sequence clusters from the two donors were found to be largely donor specific. Two young, previously healthy adult volunteers made up the cohort, one male and one female. Longitudinal TCRalpha and TCRbeta repertoire sequencing tracked T-cell clones expanding and contracting after mild COVID-19 in two donors.

This clonotype showed up just a few times. Its antigen remains unidentified. Base-call qualities are not available, and no considerably larger clone is one nucleotide away. What the research found in general, with its limitations: The study covered only two mild cases, and larger cohorts including severe cases with pre-infection samples were considered necessary. Balanced CD4/CD8 phenotypes were observed for clones contracting from day 15 to 85, whereas a bias towards CD4+ was observed for a second wave of clones expanding from day 15 to 37. Some responding clones were found in pre-infection memory, which suggests that pre-existing cross-reactive memory T cells took part in the SARS-CoV-2 response. The second-wave clones that peaked on day 37 were not confirmed to be SARS-CoV-2 specific. Contracting CD4+ clones turned up mainly in the CM and EM memory subsets, whereas EMRA was where CD8+ clones were enriched.

The instrument given in TCRdb is Illumina NovaSeq 6000. Using 5'RACE with constant-segment primers, TCRalpha and TCRbeta cDNA libraries were constructed, with sample barcodes and unique molecular identifiers added in the process. RNA was extracted from every sample with Trizol reagent. The libraries were amplified in two PCR steps, and the second step added a second sample barcode and Illumina TruSeq adapters. Sequencing of libraries was performed on an Illumina NovaSeq with 2 x 150 bp paired-end reads. Under the source paper's analysis protocol: With migec v1.2.7, reads were demultiplexed and then collapsed into UMI-guided consensus sequences. Using mixcr v2.1.11, UMI consensuses were aligned to TRA and TRB V and J templates and then assembled into clonotypes. A clonotype was counted as expanded or contracted only if both edgeR and NoisET called the change significant, with noise models trained on biological replicates. For edgeR calls, the cutoffs were a false discovery rate-adjusted p below 0.01 and a log2 fold-change threshold of 1. As an exploratory analysis of dynamics, max-normalized trajectories of the 1000 most abundant clonotypes were examined with PCA combined with hierarchical clustering. Separately sequenced CD4+ and CD8+ repertoires were used to assign a CD4 or CD8 phenotype to each responding clone. TCRdb handled the public reads itself, with Q25 trimming in fastp and clone calling in MiXCR, and kept productive beta chains. Each entry is one CDR3 protein sequence, shown with its most common DNA and genes. TCRdb assigned the V and J calls; the authors' analysis was not used. Present in this sample are about 100,000 distinct CDR3 sequences, around 10% of which were seen just once. The ten largest clones capture roughly 40% of the sample.

Ficoll-Paque density gradient centrifugation was the method used to isolate PBMCs. The germline V gene yields SGHTA for CDR1 and FQGNSA for CDR2. Deletion took 1 base off V and 4 bases off J, with a span of 13 bases between the germline ends. The CDR3 covers 15 residues, taking in both the cysteine and the phenylalanine. The kept DNA is CDR3 alone, 45 bases in frame from the first base. The sequenced sample consisted of PBMCs or a T cell subset sorted from them (not recorded which). Recombination connected TRBV7-2 to TRBJ1-2, with TRBD1 tentatively as D gene (6 bases match). The sequence came from a man between 18 and 29 years old who had mild COVID-19 (a few samples of this study predate the infection). The sample titles of this study are shuffled in the database, so cell type and time point are left out; the donor was told from shared clones. For the CDR3, the sequence is CASSLGPGVLYGYTF. The bases read TGTGCCAGCAGCTTAGGCCCAGGGGTCCTCTATGGCTACACCTTC.